The T cell receptor beta chain described here comes from a study of identical twins. General study findings and limits: Within beta out-of-frame sequences, the excess sharing observed between twins was weaker. Insertion counts were lower in abundant cord blood beta clonotypes, a trend that memory repertoires did not show.

This clonotype appeared many times. What it recognizes is unknown. A universal primer site was incorporated via template switching, and the cDNA contained unique molecular identifiers. MiXCR, applied by TCRdb to the 5' RACE reads, yields one record per CDR3 protein. The table has about 290,000 distinct CDR3 sequences, just under 9.5% seen once. Separately, the same data were catalogued under a study of yellow fever vaccine responses in identical twins.

The origin of this receptor is a woman between 18 and 29 years old in good health. The sample consisted of CD8+ T cells sorted from blood.

CDR3 DNA sequence: TGCAGTGCTAGAAAAGGACTCTCCTACGAGCAGTACTTC. Its translation is CSARKGLSYEQYF. The chain carries TRBV20-1 and TRBJ2-7, with TRBD2 as a possible D gene (5 bases). V was pared by 2 bases and J by 0 bases, with 8 bases between. Germline-derived CDR1 and CDR2 are DFQATT and SNEGSKA (reference sequence). The CDR3 totals 13 residues.